This record concerns one TCR beta chain sequence. V shed 4 bases and J 9 bases; nucleotides not matched to a gene: 7. From germline, CDR1 is SEHNR and CDR2 FQNEAQ (reference sequence). This CDR3 is built from 15 residues. This sample stems from a study of blood T cell repertoires in COVID-19. Study in general: Samples representing acute and convalescent COVID-19 were sourced from the United States, Italy and Spain. Sample material is recorded as cDNA or gDNA derived from T cells, B-cell-depleted T cells, or PBMCs.

The cohort comprised adults aged about 18 to 100 years residing in under 30 US areas. Original analysis: Estimated nucleated cell counts came from reference gene primer amplification. The table came from immunoSEQ multiplex PCR; TCRdb's copy has only in-frame clones and leaves some out. That table furnishes V, J and clone size, whereas the DNA furnished D and trimming. The sample lists about 250,000 clones; over 70% were seen once. The V gene is TRBV7-9, the J gene TRBJ1-6; TRBD1 aligns across 9 bases. Sequences were obtained from PBMCs or T cells enriched from blood (not recorded which). This TCR derives from a woman in her 40s who had been exposed to COVID-19. The CDR3 region has the DNA TGTGCCAGCAGCTACCGGGACAGGGCCGTTTCACCCCTCCACTTT. This translates into CASSYRDRAVSPLHF.